Shown below are 10 T cell receptor beta chains from a single sample sequenced in a study of T cells in Graves' hyperthyroidism and ophthalmopathy. Using RNA transcripts as the source, TCR beta CDR3 regions were amplified. An initial round of RT-PCR targeting the TCR CDR3 relied on the HTBI primer set. TCRdb independently ran MiXCR on the multiplex PCR reads; one entry per CDR3 protein. The sample lists hundreds of thousands of distinct CDR3 sequences; 18% were seen once. Specimen: blood. Receptors originate from a man aged 35-49 years with Graves' hyperthyroidism.

The chain uses TRBV7-9 and TRBJ2-2; the D is unclear. In germline, CDR1 is SEHNR, CDR2 FQNEAQ (reference sequence). V lost 3 bases and J lost 6, with 5 bases in between. There are 12 residues in the CDR3. CDR3 amino acids: CASSFGAGELFF. The CDR3 coding sequence is TGTGCCAGCAGCTTTGGCGCCGGGGAGCTGTTTTTT. Drawing the rest from reference TRBV7-9 and TRBJ2-2, the complete variable domain is DTGVSQNPRHKITKRGQNVTFRCDPISEHNRLYWYRQTLGQGPEFLTYFQNEAQLEKSRLLSDRFSAERPKGSFSTLEIQRTEQGDSAMYLCASSFGAGELFFGEGSRLTVL.

This clonotype was found many times. The chain joins TRBV30 to TRBJ1-1, with 7 bases matching TRBD1. Germline CDR1 and CDR2: GTSNPN and SVGIG (reference sequence). V shed 1 base, J shed 4 bases, and the junction held 9 bases outside the gene matches. The CDR3 loop spans 15 amino acids. The chain's CDR3 is CAWSEGGAVLTEAFF. The CDR3 DNA follows: TGTGCCTGGAGTGAAGGGGGCGCAGTTCTCACTGAAGCTTTCTTT.

This clonotype was detected many times. The chain carries TRBV7-2 and TRBJ2-5, with D uncertain. V lost 0 bases and J lost 2, with 7 bases in between. CDR1 and CDR2 (germline): SGHTA, FQGNSA. This CDR3 is 14 amino acids long. CDR3 DNA sequence: TGTGCCAGCAGCTTAGCCGGGTTACAAGAGACCCAGTACTTC. It yields the protein CASSLAGLQETQYF. The entire variable domain, with the rest obtained from reference TRBV7-2 and TRBJ2-5, is as follows: GAGVSQSPSNKVTEKGKDVELRCDPISGHTALYWYRQSLGQGLEFLIYFQGNSAPDKSGLPSDRFSAERTGGSVSTLTIQRTQQEDSAVYLCASSLAGLQETQYFGPGTRLLVL.

In its sample, this clonotype was seen a few times. The chain joins TRBV7-8 to TRBJ1-5; D unclear. Germline CDR1 SGHVS, CDR2 FQNEAQ. The CDR3 has 16 residues. Trimming stripped 0 bases from V and 0 bases from J, with 9 bases between. The CDR3 region has the DNA TGTGCCAGCAGCTTAGCCGGGATTAATAGCAATCAGCCCCAGCATTTT. Its translation is CASSLAGINSNQPQHF. Supplemented by reference TRBV7-8 and TRBJ1-5, the full variable domain reads GAGVSQSPRYKVAKRGQDVALRCDPISGHVSLFWYQQALGQGPEFLTYFQNEAQLDKSGLPSDRFFAERPEGSVSTLKIQRTQQEDSAVYLCASSLAGINSNQPQHFGDGTRLSIL.

In its sample, this clonotype was seen many times. The chain is built from TRBV3-1 and TRBJ2-7, with a tentative D call TRBD2 (5 bases). This CDR3 region has 16 residues. V was pared by 0 bases and J by 2 bases, with 14 bases between. Germline values: CDR1 LGHDT, CDR2 YNNKEL (reference sequence). The CDR3 sequence is CASSQESGFGAYEQYF. CDR3 nucleotides: TGTGCCAGCAGCCAAGAATCGGGGTTCGGAGCCTACGAGCAGTACTTC.

This clonotype was recorded at least ten times. The V and J genes are TRBV2 and TRBJ1-1; no reliable D call. Trimming took 6 bases from V and 3 from J, leaving 14 bases between them. CDR3 length: 14 residues. CDR1 and CDR2 (germline): SNHLY, FYNNEI. In nucleotides, the CDR3 is TGTGCCAGCAGCCTTCGGCAGTCTGACACTGAAGCTTTCTTT. As protein: CASSLRQSDTEAFF.

This clonotype was picked up many times. This chain's CDR3 is CSAISGTANYEQYF. In nucleotides, the CDR3 is TGCAGTGCCATCTCCGGGACAGCCAACTACGAGCAGTACTTC. The V and J genes are TRBV20-1 and TRBJ2-7; 7 nucleotides line up with TRBD1. Losses at the gene ends were 6 bases for V and 3 bases for J; bases not matched to a gene: 11. This CDR3 spans 14 amino acids. The germline CDR1 and CDR2 sequences are DFQATT and SNEGSKA (reference sequence).

This clonotype was picked up many times. The chain uses TRBV12-3 or TRBV12-4 and TRBJ1-1, with 7 bases matching TRBD1. With V trimmed by 5 bases and J by 6 bases, 3 bases remained unmatched. CDR3 length: 12 residues. The DNA of the CDR3 is TGTGCCAGCAGTAACAGGGGACCTGAAGCTTTCTTT. Protein sequence: CASSNRGPEAFF.

Only a few counts were recorded for this clonotype. The chain employs TRBV29-1 and TRBJ2-1; 11 bases agree with TRBD1. Unmatched junction bases numbered 4, after V lost 4 bases and J lost 8 bases. The CDR3 runs 13 residues. Germline CDR1 SQVTM, CDR2 ANQGSEA. The CDR3 loop reads CSVGTGGPDEQFF. The DNA of the CDR3 is TGCAGCGTTGGGACAGGGGGCCCCGATGAGCAGTTCTTC.

The chain combines TRBV6-2 or TRBV6-3 with TRBJ1-1; D ambiguous. Trimming took off 4 bases at V and 0 bases at J, with 12 bases between the two ends. The CDR3 has 15 amino acids. Germline values: CDR1 MNHEY, CDR2 SVGEGT. The CDR3 nucleotides read TGTGCCAGCAGTTCGGGGTTTGGGCTGAACACTGAAGCTTTCTTT. Protein: CASSSGFGLNTEAFF.